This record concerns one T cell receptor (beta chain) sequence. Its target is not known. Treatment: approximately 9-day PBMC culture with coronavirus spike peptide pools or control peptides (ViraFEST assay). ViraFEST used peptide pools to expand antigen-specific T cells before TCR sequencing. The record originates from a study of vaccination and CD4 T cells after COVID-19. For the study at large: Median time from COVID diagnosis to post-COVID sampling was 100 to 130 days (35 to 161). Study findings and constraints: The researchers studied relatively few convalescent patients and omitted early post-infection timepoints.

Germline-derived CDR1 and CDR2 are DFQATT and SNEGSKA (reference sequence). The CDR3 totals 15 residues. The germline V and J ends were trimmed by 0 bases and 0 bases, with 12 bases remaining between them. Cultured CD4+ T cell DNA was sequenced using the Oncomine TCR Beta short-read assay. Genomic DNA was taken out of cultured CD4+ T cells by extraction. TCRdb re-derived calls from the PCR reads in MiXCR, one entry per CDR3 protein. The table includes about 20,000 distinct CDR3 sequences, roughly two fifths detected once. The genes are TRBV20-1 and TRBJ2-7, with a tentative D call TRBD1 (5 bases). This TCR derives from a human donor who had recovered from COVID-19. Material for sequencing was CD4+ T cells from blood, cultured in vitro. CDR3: CSARDAQGFSYEQYF. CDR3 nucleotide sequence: TGCAGTGCTAGAGATGCGCAGGGCTTCTCCTACGAGCAGTACTTC.